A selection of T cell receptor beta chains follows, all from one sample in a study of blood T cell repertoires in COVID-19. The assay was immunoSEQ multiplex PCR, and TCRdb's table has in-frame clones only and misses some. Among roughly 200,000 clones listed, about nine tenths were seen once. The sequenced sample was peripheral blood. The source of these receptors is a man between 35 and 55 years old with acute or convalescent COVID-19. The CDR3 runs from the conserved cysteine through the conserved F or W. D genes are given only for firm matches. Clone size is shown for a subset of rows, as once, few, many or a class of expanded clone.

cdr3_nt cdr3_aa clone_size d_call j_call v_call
TGTGCCAGCCACGGGGTGGGGGGCTATGGCTACACCTTC CASHGVGGYGYTF . . TRBJ1-2 TRBV12-3/TRBV12-4
TGTGCCAGCAGCTCCGGGACAGGGATGATGCCCCAGCATTTT CASSSGTGMMPQHF few TRBD1 TRBJ1-5 TRBV7-9
TGCGCCAGCAGCTTGTCGACGGGCAATGAGCAGTTCTTC CASSLSTGNEQFF . . TRBJ2-1 TRBV5-1
TGTGCCACCAGTGATTACAGACAGGCCGGGGAGCTGTTTTTT CATSDYRQAGELFF . . TRBJ2-2 TRBV24-1
TGTGCCAGCAGACTATACAGGGACACTGAAGCTTTCTTT CASRLYRDTEAFF . . TRBJ1-1 TRBV7-2
TGTGCCAGCAGTGCAAGGATGGGGGCTCTGAACACTGAAGCTTTCTTT CASSARMGALNTEAFF . . TRBJ1-1 TRBV6-1
TGTGCCAGCAGTTCCCCCCCGGTCTATGGCTACACCTTC CASSSPPVYGYTF . . TRBJ1-2 TRBV6-5
TGCGCCAGCAGCCAGGGTAGCGGGGCCTCCTACGAGCAGTACTTC CASSQGSGASYEQYF . TRBD2 TRBJ2-7 TRBV4-3
TGTGCCACCAGCAGAGACCGGGACAGGGACCCTGAGCAGTACTTC CATSRDRDRDPEQYF . TRBD1 TRBJ2-7 TRBV15
TGTGCCAGCAGAAAGGAGGGGCGTACGCAGTATTTT CASRKEGRTQYF . . TRBJ2-3 TRBV3-1/TRBV3-2
TGCGCCAGCAGCTTGGTTACCACTACCTACGAGCAGTACTTC CASSLVTTTYEQYF . . TRBJ2-7 TRBV5-1
TGTGCCAGCAGTTTGGGGACAGGAGATGAAGCTTTCTTT CASSLGTGDEAFF once TRBD1 TRBJ1-1 TRBV12-3/TRBV12-4
TGTGCCAGCACTCGAGTAGCGGGGGGAGGAGAGACCCAGTACTTC CASTRVAGGGETQYF . TRBD2 TRBJ2-5 TRBV5-5
TGTGCCAGTAGTATCGCGAGGTCTGGCTACACCTTC CASSIARSGYTF . . TRBJ1-2 TRBV19
TGTGCCACCAGTGAGAAACAGGGGAGACAGCCCCAGCATTTT CATSEKQGRQPQHF . TRBD1 TRBJ1-5 TRBV24-1
TGTGCCAGCAGCCCCGTGGGAGGGGCCAACGGGGAGCTGTTTTTT CASSPVGGANGELFF few TRBD2 TRBJ2-2 TRBV7-3
TGTGCCAGCAGCTTACAGGTGATTTTCACAGATACGCAGTATTTT CASSLQVIFTDTQYF . . TRBJ2-3 TRBV11-2
TGCGCCAGCAGCTTGGGACAGGGGCAACACAATGAGCAGTTCTTC CASSLGQGQHNEQFF . TRBD1 TRBJ2-1 TRBV5-1
TGTGCCAGCAGCACGTCCGTTTGGGACAGCTATCAGCCCCAGCATTTT CASSTSVWDSYQPQHF . TRBD1 TRBJ1-5 TRBV7-2
TGTGCCAGCAGTTTTCAGGCCAGGGGCTTCGGTGGCTACACCTTC CASSFQARGFGGYTF . . TRBJ1-2 TRBV27
TGTGCAAGTCGCGAAAAGCCGGGACAGGTCTGCGAGCAGTACTTC CASREKPGQVCEQYF . . TRBJ2-7 TRBV12-2
TGTGCCAGTAGTACGTCGCCCCAGGGTTCCACCTATGGCTACACCTTC CASSTSPQGSTYGYTF . . TRBJ1-2 TRBV19
TGTGCCATCAGTGACCCTTGGACAGGGGCAAGAGGCTACACCTTC CAISDPWTGARGYTF few TRBD1 TRBJ1-2 TRBV10-3
TGTGCCAGCAGCCCCGCCGGCAGGGGGCTGGGTGAAGCTTTCTTT CASSPAGRGLGEAFF . TRBD1 TRBJ1-1 TRBV3-1/TRBV3-2
TGTGCCAGCAGTTCTAGCGGGGCCACAGATACGCAGTATTTT CASSSSGATDTQYF . TRBD2 TRBJ2-3 TRBV7-3
TGTGCCAGCAGTTCGATACCTGACAGGGGCGAGACCCAGTACTTC CASSSIPDRGETQYF . TRBD1 TRBJ2-5 TRBV27
TGTGCCAGCAGTGATTTTGGGGCCGGCAGCAATCAGCCCCAGCATTTT CASSDFGAGSNQPQHF . . TRBJ1-5 TRBV6-1
TGTGCCAGCAGCGGGACAGGGCATTCACCCCTCCACTTT CASSGTGHSPLHF . TRBD1 TRBJ1-6 TRBV25-1
TGTGCCAGCAGTTGGTTAGCGGGGGAGTACTACGAGCAGTACTTC CASSWLAGEYYEQYF . TRBD2 TRBJ2-7 TRBV6-2/TRBV6-3
TGTGCCAGCGGCTGGGACAGTCAGCATTTT CASGWDSQHF . TRBD1 TRBJ1-5 TRBV6-5
TGTGCCAGCAGGCCTCAGGGGTTGTCAGATACGCAGTATTTT CASRPQGLSDTQYF . . TRBJ2-3 TRBV28
TGTGCCATCAGCGAAGCTTGGGACAGATTTGCAACTAATGAAAAACTGTTTTTT CAISEAWDRFATNEKLFF few TRBD1 TRBJ1-4 TRBV10-3
TGTGCCAGCAGCTCGGAGGGGGCGCTGCCTTCACCCCTCCACTTT CASSSEGALPSPLHF . TRBD1 TRBJ1-6 TRBV7-9
TGCGCCAGCAGCACCAGCGGGGGAGACACCGGGGAGCTGTTTTTT CASSTSGGDTGELFF . TRBD2 TRBJ2-2 TRBV5-1
TGTGCCAGCAGTCCCTGGGCAGGGTCGAGCTCCTACGAGCAGTACTTC CASSPWAGSSSYEQYF . . TRBJ2-7 TRBV27
TGTGCTAGTGGTTCTCCGGACAGGGTGTTCGGAGCGGGTCAGCCCCAGCATTTT CASGSPDRVFGAGQPQHF . TRBD1 TRBJ1-5 TRBV12-5
TGTGCCAGCAACACAGGGGGCGTCGGTGAAAAACTGTTTTTT CASNTGGVGEKLFF once TRBD1 TRBJ1-4 TRBV7-2
TGTGCCAGCAGTGAGTCGGGACTGATGTTAATGAGCTCCTACGAGCAGTACTTC CASSESGLMLMSSYEQYF . . TRBJ2-7 TRBV2
TGTGCCAGCAGCTTGGGGGACTATAGCGCAGATACGCAGTATTTT CASSLGDYSADTQYF . TRBD2 TRBJ2-3 TRBV5-4
TGCGCCAGCAGCTTGAAGGGGGCGGATGGCTACACCTTC CASSLKGADGYTF . TRBD1 TRBJ1-2 TRBV5-1
TGTGCCAGTAGTATACGACTAGCAAGGACCCAGTACTTC CASSIRLARTQYF . TRBD2 TRBJ2-5 TRBV19
TGTGCCAGCAGCCGAAGACAGGTAGGAACTGAAGCTTTCTTT CASSRRQVGTEAFF . . TRBJ1-1 TRBV11-2
TGCGCCAGCAGCCAAGGCGGGGCCAACAATCAGCCCCAGCATTTT CASSQGGANNQPQHF . . TRBJ1-5 TRBV4-1
TGTGCCAGCAGCCCCCTACGAGGCGCTTTCTTT CASSPLRGAFF once . TRBJ1-1 TRBV7-9
TGCGCCAGCAGCCTAACTAGCGGGGGGGCCGGAGAGACCCAGTACTTC CASSLTSGGAGETQYF . TRBD2 TRBJ2-5 TRBV5-1
TGCAGTGCCCCGGCGGGGGATACGCAGTATTTT CSAPAGDTQYF . . TRBJ2-3 TRBV20-1
TGTGCCAGCACCTTACGTCGGGGGGTAACAGATACGCAGTATTTT CASTLRRGVTDTQYF . TRBD2 TRBJ2-3 TRBV11-2
TGTGCCAGCAGCCCCTCTAGGGGGTTTGGTACTGAAGCTTTCTTT CASSPSRGFGTEAFF many . TRBJ1-1 TRBV14
TGTGCCAGCAGTTTGGAGGGAAACACTGAAGCTTTCTTT CASSLEGNTEAFF . . TRBJ1-1 TRBV27
TGTGCCAGCAGTAACGACAGGGGTAATGAAAAACTGTTTTTT CASSNDRGNEKLFF . TRBD1 TRBJ1-4 TRBV6-6
TGCGCCAGCAGCCCTCTCGCTAGCGGGGGGGTTACAGATACGCAGTATTTT CASSPLASGGVTDTQYF . TRBD2 TRBJ2-3 TRBV5-1
TGTGCCAGTAGCCCCGGGGGGCGAAACTATGGCTACACCTTC CASSPGGRNYGYTF . . TRBJ1-2 TRBV19
TGTGCCAGCAGTTTAGTTCCAGACAATCAGCCCCAGCATTTT CASSLVPDNQPQHF . . TRBJ1-5 TRBV28